These 11 T cell receptor beta chains share one sample of origin, sequenced in a study of monozygotic twins with inflammatory bowel disease. TCRdb reanalyzed the 5' RACE reads, giving one entry per CDR3 protein sequence and no DNA. In total, the table holds 150,000 to 200,000 distinct CDR3 sequences. Sample: blood. Receptor source: a human donor with ulcerative colitis or Crohn's disease, or a healthy co-twin of an affected twin (not recorded which).

The CDR3 region is CASSRTLDGTYEQYF. This chain joins TRBV23-1 and TRBJ2-7; TCRdb's D call of TRBD2 is untestable without DNA. TRBV23-1 is reported as an ORF; its role is uncertain. The CDR3 extends over 15 amino acids.

J is TRBJ2-7 and V is TRBV29-1; without DNA, the TCRdb call of TRBD1 cannot be checked. Per germline, CDR1 SQVTM and CDR2 ANQGSEA. The CDR3 runs 13 residues. The CDR3 loop reads CSVTRTGTYEQYF.

The chain uses TRBV20-1 and TRBJ1-2. The germline V gene encodes CDR1 DFQATT and CDR2 SNEGSKA (reference sequence). The CDR3 is 11 amino acids. CDR3 in amino acids: CSASDGWGYTF.

V gene TRBV2 combines with J gene TRBJ2-5. The CDR3 is 13 amino acids. Germline V gives CDR1 SNHLY, CDR2 FYNNEI. CDR3 region: CASGDGVQETQYF.

The V gene is TRBV28, the J gene TRBJ2-1; the D gene TCRdb calls, TRBD2, cannot be checked with no DNA. The length of the CDR3 is 20 residues. Germline values: CDR1 MDHEN, CDR2 SYDVKM. The chain's CDR3 is CASSLLTGGLAGGPDNEQFF.

The V call is TRBV20-1, the J call TRBJ1-1. Per germline, CDR1 DFQATT and CDR2 SNEGSKA (reference sequence). The CDR3 loop spans 13 amino acids. The CDR3: CSASYGRDTEAFF.

The V and J genes are TRBV23-1 and TRBJ2-5. TRBV23-1 is placed among ORFs of uncertain function. This CDR3 is 14 amino acids long. The CDR3 reads CASSPRVRQETQYF.

V is TRBV15 and J is TRBJ1-1; TCRdb returns TRBD1, unconfirmable since there is no DNA. Germline values: CDR1 LNHNV, CDR2 YYDKDF (reference sequence). This CDR3 has 14 amino acids. CDR3 residues: CATSRATVNTEAFF.

The chain has TRBV5-1 and TRBJ2-3; TCRdb designates TRBD1, a call that cannot be tested without DNA. The CDR3 covers 16 residues. From germline, CDR1 is SGHRS and CDR2 YFSETQ. The CDR3 is CASSSMDRAGADTQYF.

The genes are TRBV28 and TRBJ1-3. The CDR3 consists of 14 residues. Germline assignment: CDR1 MDHEN and CDR2 SYDVKM. Here the CDR3 reads CASSPDFRANTIYF.

The chain's CDR3 is CASDRTGGLGELFF. The gene calls are TRBV7-2 and TRBJ2-2; TCRdb indicates TRBD1, and absent DNA this call remains unverified. Germline CDR1 and CDR2: SGHTA and FQGNSA. There are 14 residues in the CDR3. Variable domain in full (rest from reference TRBV7-2 and TRBJ2-2): GAGVSQSPSNKVTEKGKDVELRCDPISGHTALYWYRQSLGQGLEFLIYFQGNSAPDKSGLPSDRFSAERTGGSVSTLTIQRTQQEDSAVYLCASDRTGGLGELFFGEGSRLTVL.